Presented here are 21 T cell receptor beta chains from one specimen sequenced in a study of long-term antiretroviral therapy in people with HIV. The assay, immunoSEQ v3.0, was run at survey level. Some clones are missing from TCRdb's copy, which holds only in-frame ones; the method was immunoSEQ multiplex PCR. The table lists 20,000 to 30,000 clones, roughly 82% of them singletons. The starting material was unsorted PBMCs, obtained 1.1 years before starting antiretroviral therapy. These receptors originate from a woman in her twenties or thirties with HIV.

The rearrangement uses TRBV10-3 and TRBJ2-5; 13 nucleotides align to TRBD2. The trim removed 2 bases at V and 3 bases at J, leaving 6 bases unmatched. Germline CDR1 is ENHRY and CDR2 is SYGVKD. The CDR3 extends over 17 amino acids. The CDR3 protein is CAISEPIGLAGEETQYF. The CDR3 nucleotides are TGTGCCATCAGTGAGCCAATTGGACTAGCGGGGGAAGAGACCCAGTACTTC.

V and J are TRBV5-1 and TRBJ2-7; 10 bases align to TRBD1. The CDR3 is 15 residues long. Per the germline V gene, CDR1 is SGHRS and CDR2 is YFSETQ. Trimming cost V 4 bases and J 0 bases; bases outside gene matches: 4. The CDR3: CASSARTGGSYEQYF. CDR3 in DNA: TGCGCCAGCAGCGCCCGGACAGGGGGCTCCTACGAGCAGTACTTC.

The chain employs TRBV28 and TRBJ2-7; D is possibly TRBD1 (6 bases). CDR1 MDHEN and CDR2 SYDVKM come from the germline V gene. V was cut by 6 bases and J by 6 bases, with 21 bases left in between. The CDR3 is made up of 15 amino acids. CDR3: CASRPNQGIHFEQYV. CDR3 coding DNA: TGTGCCAGCAGGCCCAACCAGGGGATTCATTTCGAGCAGTACGTC.

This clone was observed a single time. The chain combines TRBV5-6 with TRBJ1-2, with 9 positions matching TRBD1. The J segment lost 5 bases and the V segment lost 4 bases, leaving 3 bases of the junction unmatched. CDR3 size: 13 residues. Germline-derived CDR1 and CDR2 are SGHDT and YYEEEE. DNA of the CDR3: TGTGCCAGCAGCCCCGGGACAGGGTATGGCTACACCTTC. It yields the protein CASSPGTGYGYTF.

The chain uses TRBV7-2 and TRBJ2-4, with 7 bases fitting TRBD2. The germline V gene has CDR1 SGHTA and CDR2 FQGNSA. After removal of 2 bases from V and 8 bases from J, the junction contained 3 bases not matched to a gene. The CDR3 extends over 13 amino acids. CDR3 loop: CASSLREGDIQYF. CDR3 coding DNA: TGTGCCAGCAGCTTAAGGGAGGGAGACATTCAGTACTTC.

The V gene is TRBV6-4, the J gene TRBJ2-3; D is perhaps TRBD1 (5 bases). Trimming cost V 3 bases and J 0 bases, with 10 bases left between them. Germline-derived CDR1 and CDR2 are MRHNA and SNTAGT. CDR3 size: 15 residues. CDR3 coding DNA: TGTGCCAGCAGTGAACAGGTATCTAGCACAGATACGCAGTATTTT. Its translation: CASSEQVSSTDTQYF.

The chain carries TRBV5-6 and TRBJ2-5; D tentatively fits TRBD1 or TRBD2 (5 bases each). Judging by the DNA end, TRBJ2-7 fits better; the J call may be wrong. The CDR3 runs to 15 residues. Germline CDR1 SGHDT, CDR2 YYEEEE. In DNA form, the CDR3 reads TGTGCCAGCAGCTTGGGGGACCTCCGAGCCTACGAGCAGTACTTC. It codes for CASSLGDLRAYEQYF.

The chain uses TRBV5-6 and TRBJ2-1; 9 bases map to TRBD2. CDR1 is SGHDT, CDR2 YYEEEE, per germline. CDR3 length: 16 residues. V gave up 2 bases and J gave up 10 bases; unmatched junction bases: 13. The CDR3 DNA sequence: TGTGCCAGCAGCTTCTACAAGATGGGACTAGCTAGGGAGCAGTTCTTC. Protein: CASSFYKMGLAREQFF.

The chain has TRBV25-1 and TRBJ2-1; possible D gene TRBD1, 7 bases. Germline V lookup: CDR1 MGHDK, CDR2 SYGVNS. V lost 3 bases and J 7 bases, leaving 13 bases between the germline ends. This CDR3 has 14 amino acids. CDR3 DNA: TGTGCCAGCAGTGATCCGACAGGGAGGAATGAGCAGTTCTTC. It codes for CASSDPTGRNEQFF.

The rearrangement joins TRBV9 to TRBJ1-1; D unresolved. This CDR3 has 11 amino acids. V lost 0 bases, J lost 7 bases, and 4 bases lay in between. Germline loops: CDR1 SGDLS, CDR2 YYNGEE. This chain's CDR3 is CASSVADEAFF. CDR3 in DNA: TGTGCCAGCAGCGTAGCCGATGAAGCTTTCTTT.

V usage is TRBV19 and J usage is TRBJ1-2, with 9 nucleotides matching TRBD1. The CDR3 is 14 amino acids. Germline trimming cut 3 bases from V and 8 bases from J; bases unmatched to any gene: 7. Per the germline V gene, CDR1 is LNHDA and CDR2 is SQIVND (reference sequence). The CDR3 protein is CASSIGTGLRGYTF. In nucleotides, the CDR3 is TGTGCCAGTAGTATTGGGACAGGGCTGCGGGGCTACACCTTC.

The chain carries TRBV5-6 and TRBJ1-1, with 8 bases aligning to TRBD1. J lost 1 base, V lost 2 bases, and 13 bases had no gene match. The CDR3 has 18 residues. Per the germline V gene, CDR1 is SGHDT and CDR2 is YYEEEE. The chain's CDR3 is CASSLKGQGVLGNTEAFF. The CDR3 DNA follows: TGTGCCAGCAGCTTAAAAGGACAGGGAGTTTTGGGGAACACTGAAGCTTTCTTT.

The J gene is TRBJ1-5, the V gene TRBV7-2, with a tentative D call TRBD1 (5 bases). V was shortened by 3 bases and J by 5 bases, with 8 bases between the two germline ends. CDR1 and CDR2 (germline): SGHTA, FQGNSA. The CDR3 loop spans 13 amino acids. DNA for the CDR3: TGTGCCAGCAGCTTCAGGGTTGATCAGCCCCAGCATTTT. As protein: CASSFRVDQPQHF.

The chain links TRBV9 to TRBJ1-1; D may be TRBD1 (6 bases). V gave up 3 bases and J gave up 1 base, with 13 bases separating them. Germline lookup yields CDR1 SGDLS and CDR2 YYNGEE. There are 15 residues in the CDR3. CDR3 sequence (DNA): TGTGCCAGCAGCGCATGGGACACCCAGAACACTGAAGCTTTCTTT. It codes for CASSAWDTQNTEAFF.

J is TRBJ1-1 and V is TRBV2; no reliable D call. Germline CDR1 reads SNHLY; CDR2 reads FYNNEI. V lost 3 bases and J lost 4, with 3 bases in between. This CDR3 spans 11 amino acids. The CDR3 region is CASSDATEAFF. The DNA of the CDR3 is TGTGCCAGCAGTGATGCCACTGAAGCTTTCTTT.

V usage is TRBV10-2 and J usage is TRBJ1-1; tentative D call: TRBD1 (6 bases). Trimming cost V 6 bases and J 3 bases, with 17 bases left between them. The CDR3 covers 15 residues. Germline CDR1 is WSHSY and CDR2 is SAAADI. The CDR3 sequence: CASSRQGTGYTEAFF. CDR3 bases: TGCGCCAGCAGCCGCCAGGGGACCGGTTACACTGAAGCTTTCTTT.

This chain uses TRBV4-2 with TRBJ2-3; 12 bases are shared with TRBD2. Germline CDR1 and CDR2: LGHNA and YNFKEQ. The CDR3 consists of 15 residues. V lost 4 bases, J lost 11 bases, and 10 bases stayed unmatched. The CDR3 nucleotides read TGTGCCAGCAGCCTACAATTCCCACTAGCGGGGGGGCAGTATTTT. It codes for CASSLQFPLAGGQYF.

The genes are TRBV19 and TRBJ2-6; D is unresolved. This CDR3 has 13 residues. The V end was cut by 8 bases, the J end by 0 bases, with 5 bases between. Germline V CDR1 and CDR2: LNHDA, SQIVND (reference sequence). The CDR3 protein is CASLGSGANVLTF. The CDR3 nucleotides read TGTGCCAGTTTAGGCTCTGGGGCCAACGTCCTGACTTTC.

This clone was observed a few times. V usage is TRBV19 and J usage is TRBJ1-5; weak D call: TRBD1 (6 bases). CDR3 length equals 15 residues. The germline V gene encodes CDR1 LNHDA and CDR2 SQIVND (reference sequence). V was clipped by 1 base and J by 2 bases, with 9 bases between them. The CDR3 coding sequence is TGTGCCAGTAGTATAGGGGGGGCTCGCAATCAGCCCCAGCATTTT. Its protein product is CASSIGGARNQPQHF.

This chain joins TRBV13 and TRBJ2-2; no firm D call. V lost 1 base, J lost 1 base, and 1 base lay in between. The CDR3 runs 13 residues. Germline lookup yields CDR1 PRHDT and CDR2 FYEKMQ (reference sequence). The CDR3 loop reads CASSLENTGELFF. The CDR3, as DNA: TGTGCCAGCAGCTTAGAGAACACCGGGGAGCTGTTTTTT.

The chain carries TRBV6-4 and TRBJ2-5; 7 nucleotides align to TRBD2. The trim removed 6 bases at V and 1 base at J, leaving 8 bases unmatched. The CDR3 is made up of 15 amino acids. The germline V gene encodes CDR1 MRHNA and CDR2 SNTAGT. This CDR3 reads CASSADPGGQETQYF. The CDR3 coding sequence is TGTGCCAGCAGCGCGGACCCGGGGGGCCAAGAGACCCAGTACTTC.